The 32 T cell receptor beta chains listed next were all sequenced from one sample in a study of cytomegalovirus exposure and HLA in healthy donors. With 60 Vbeta and 13 Jbeta primers, the PCR was carried out. Profiling relied on immunoSEQ multiplex PCR, and the TCRdb table lists in-frame clones only, not all of them. The sample yields roughly 45,000 clones, under 70% seen once. Sequences were obtained from PBMCs. Source of these receptors: a man in his sixties in good health and CMV-seropositive.

As concerns this clone: The germline gene is not matched at one end of the junction; a read error may be the cause. The rearrangement links TRBV6-5 to TRBJ1-2, with D perhaps TRBD1 (6 bases). The CDR3 is 11 amino acids. CDR1 is MNHEY, CDR2 SVGAGI, per germline. Here the CDR3 DNA reads TGTGCCAGCAGTTACGAGACAGGAATCTACTTC. Amino acids: CASSYETGIYF.

The gene calls are TRBV6-5 and TRBJ1-1; weak D call: TRBD1 (6 bases). CDR3 length: 14 residues. V was cut by 5 bases and J by 1 base, with 11 bases left in between. Germline CDR1 and CDR2: MNHEY and SVGAGI. CDR3 DNA sequence: TGTGCCAGCAGTCAAACAGGGAAGAACACTGAAGCTTTCTTT. It specifies CASSQTGKNTEAFF.

The chain links TRBV11-2 to TRBJ2-7; 12 nucleotides align to TRBD1. The CDR3 contains 15 residues. CDR1 and CDR2 from the germline V gene are SGHAT and FQNNGV. Unmatched junction bases numbered 9, after V lost 5 bases and J lost 7 bases. DNA of the CDR3: TGTGCCAGCAGCCTAACGGGACAGGGGGCGCGGGAGCAGTACTTC. It codes for CASSLTGQGAREQYF. Drawing the rest from reference TRBV11-2 and TRBJ2-7, the complete variable domain is EAGVAQSPRYKIIEKRQSVAFWCNPISGHATLYWYQQILGQGPKLLIQFQNNGVVDDSQLPKDRFSAERLKGVDSTLKIQPAKLEDSAVYLCASSLTGQGAREQYFGPGTRLTVT.

Points on this clone: At one end, the junction sequence differs from germline, possibly due to a read error. This chain connects TRBV11-2 to TRBJ1-1; D remains unclear. The V gene's germline CDR1 is SGHAT and CDR2 FQNNGV. The CDR3 sequence is 14 residues long. The CDR3 DNA is TGTACCAGCAGCCGACTCCTCGGGAACACTGAAGCTTTCTTT. Protein sequence: CTSSRLLGNTEAFF.

This sequence joins TRBV5-1 and TRBJ2-1, with D hard to call. The CDR3 is made up of 13 amino acids. Germline values: CDR1 SGHRS, CDR2 YFSETQ. The V end was cut by 0 bases, the J end by 6 bases, with 7 bases between. The CDR3 is CASSLEFGNEQFF. CDR3 coding DNA: TGCGCCAGCAGCTTGGAATTCGGCAATGAGCAGTTCTTC.

J is TRBJ2-5 and V is TRBV15; no reliable D call. Germline assignment: CDR1 LNHNV and CDR2 YYDKDF (reference sequence). The CDR3 length is 13 residues. The V end was cut by 0 bases, the J end by 5 bases, with 7 bases between. The CDR3 reads CATSRDSVETQYF. CDR3 nucleotide sequence: TGTGCCACCAGCAGAGATTCGGTGGAGACCCAGTACTTC.

This chain joins TRBV5-1 and TRBJ2-3; no definite D call. The CDR3 consists of 16 residues. Germline CDR1 SGHRS, CDR2 YFSETQ. The V and J ends lost 1 base and 1 base respectively, with 13 bases between them. CDR3 sequence reads: CASSLSLVAGTDTQYF. Here the CDR3 DNA reads TGCGCCAGCAGCTTGAGTCTAGTCGCCGGCACAGATACGCAGTATTTT.

This clone was counted between two and nine times. This chain uses TRBV19 with TRBJ1-5, with D uncertain. Trimming left V 6 bases short and J 2 bases short, with 5 bases between. CDR1 is LNHDA and CDR2 is SQIVND in the germline V gene (reference sequence). The CDR3 has 12 residues. CDR3 sequence: CASSAGNQPQHF. For the CDR3, the DNA is TGTGCCAGTAGCGCAGGCAATCAGCCCCAGCATTTT.

The V and J genes are TRBV6-5 and TRBJ2-5, with D uncertain. V was pared by 4 bases and J by 11 bases, with 11 bases between. CDR3 length: 11 amino acids. Germline values: CDR1 MNHEY, CDR2 SVGAGI. Here the CDR3 DNA reads TGTGCCAGCAGTTCACGGTTAGAGCAGTACTTC. This encodes CASSSRLEQYF.

Here the CDR3 reads CASSPPGGKGKLFF. The CDR3 DNA is TGTGCCAGCAGTCCCCCAGGGGGGAAGGGAAAACTGTTTTTT. V is TRBV6-5 and J is TRBJ1-4; TRBD1 aligns across 7 bases. This CDR3 is built from 14 residues. Germline V gives CDR1 MNHEY, CDR2 SVGAGI. V gave up 5 bases and J gave up 10 bases; unmatched junction bases: 10.

The chain combines TRBV13 with TRBJ2-7, with 7 bases fitting TRBD2. Unmatched junction bases numbered 10, after V lost 7 bases and J lost 4 bases. CDR1 is PRHDT and CDR2 is FYEKMQ in the germline V gene (reference sequence). The CDR3 has 14 residues. The CDR3: CASTQGGARYEQYF. The CDR3 bases are TGTGCCAGCACCCAGGGAGGGGCTCGGTACGAGCAGTACTTC.

The V gene is TRBV27, the J gene TRBJ2-7; 10 nucleotides match TRBD1. CDR1 is MNHEY, CDR2 SMNVEV, per germline (reference sequence). The trim removed 0 bases at V and 0 bases at J, leaving 2 bases unmatched. This CDR3 spans 16 amino acids. CDR3 in amino acids: CASSLSGTGVSYEQYF. The CDR3 bases are TGTGCCAGCAGTTTATCAGGGACAGGGGTCTCCTACGAGCAGTACTTC.

The V gene is TRBV4-3, the J gene TRBJ1-2; the D gene is possibly TRBD1 (6 bases). Trimming took off 0 bases at V and 6 bases at J, with 26 bases between the two ends. CDR3 length: 19 residues. CDR1 is LGHNA and CDR2 is YSLEER in the germline V gene. The CDR3 coding sequence is TGCGCCAGCAGCCAAGACTTGGGGGCACCATTTCTCAGCTTGGATGGCTACACCTTC. Its protein product is CASSQDLGAPFLSLDGYTF.

This rearrangement joins TRBV5-6 to TRBJ2-5; possible D gene TRBD1, 5 bases. TRBJ2-7 explains the end of the DNA better; the J call may be wrong. Germline CDR1 is SGHDT and CDR2 is YYEEEE. The CDR3 length is 15 residues. The CDR3 DNA reads as TGTGCCAGCAGCTTAAGACAGCCCACGGTACACGAGCAGTACTTC. Protein product: CASSLRQPTVHEQYF.

V is TRBV5-4 and J is TRBJ2-7, with 7 bases matching TRBD2. The CDR3 has 15 amino acids. From germline, CDR1 is SGHNT and CDR2 YYREEE (reference sequence). V lost 1 base and J lost 0; bases outside the gene matches: 4. The CDR3 DNA reads as TGTGCCAGCAGCTTGTTGGGCGGGAGCTCCTACGAGCAGTACTTC. Its protein product is CASSLLGGSSYEQYF. The full variable domain, completed using reference TRBV5-4 and TRBJ2-7, is ETGVTQSPTHLIKTRGQQVTLRCSSQSGHNTVSWYQQALGQGPQFIFQYYREEENGRGNFPPRFSGLQFPNYSSELNVNALELDDSALYLCASSLLGGSSYEQYFGPGTRLTVT.

The chain recombines TRBV7-9 with TRBJ2-3; D is undetermined. V was shortened by 8 bases and J by 4 bases, with 13 bases between the two germline ends. In germline, CDR1 is SEHNR, CDR2 FQNEAQ (reference sequence). The CDR3 runs to 13 residues. For the CDR3, the DNA is TGTGCCAGCTCACCGTCGACACCAGATACGCAGTATTTT. Its translation: CASSPSTPDTQYF.

The genes are TRBV7-6 and TRBJ1-1; D is possibly TRBD1 (5 bases). Germline loops: CDR1 SGHVS, CDR2 FNYEAQ. The CDR3 runs 13 residues. The CDR3 sequence is CAPGGTGNTEAFF. Written as DNA, the CDR3 is TGTGCACCCGGGGGGACGGGGAACACTGAAGCTTTCTTT.

This chain links TRBV10-3 with TRBJ1-5; 9 bases match TRBD1. Germline V gene lookup returns CDR1 ENHRY and CDR2 SYGVKD. The CDR3 spans 14 residues. V lost 2 bases to trimming and J lost 6 bases; unmatched junction nucleotides: 2. As DNA, the CDR3 is TGTGCCATCAGTGAGACAGGGGGCCGTCAGCCCCAGCATTTT. Amino acids: CAISETGGRQPQHF.

This chain uses TRBV28 with TRBJ2-2; D is uncertain. This CDR3 is built from 16 residues. Germline CDR1 and CDR2: MDHEN and SYDVKM. Trimming left V 7 bases short and J 2 bases short, with 17 bases between. CDR3 in amino acids: CASTLTERPNTGELFF. For the CDR3, the DNA is TGTGCCAGCACCCTTACCGAGCGTCCCAACACCGGGGAGCTGTTTTTT.

In nucleotides, the CDR3 is TGTGCCAGTAGTATATCGACTAGGACAGATACGCAGTATTTT. It is translated as CASSISTRTDTQYF. This chain joins TRBV19 and TRBJ2-3; D might be TRBD2 (6 bases). Trimming stripped 2 bases from V and 3 bases from J, with 9 bases between. Germline loops: CDR1 LNHDA, CDR2 SQIVND (reference sequence). This CDR3 comprises 14 residues.

The chain has TRBV10-1 and TRBJ2-2; 8 nucleotides match TRBD1. The V segment lost 3 bases and the J segment 2 bases; nucleotides outside the gene matches: 5. This CDR3 comprises 16 residues. Germline-derived CDR1 and CDR2 are WNHNN and SYGVQD (reference sequence). The CDR3 spells CASSDRTGGNTGELFF. The CDR3, as DNA: TGCGCCAGCAGTGACCGTACAGGGGGAAACACCGGGGAGCTGTTTTTT.

This rearrangement joins TRBV7-9 to TRBJ2-7, with 8 bases identical to TRBD1. CDR1 and CDR2 (germline): SEHNR, FQNEAQ (reference sequence). The CDR3 has 16 residues. V shed 4 bases and J 2 bases; nucleotides not matched to a gene: 10. The CDR3 spells CASSSTLGTGTYEQYF. In DNA, the CDR3 is TGTGCCAGCAGCTCCACACTCGGGACAGGAACCTACGAGCAGTACTTC. Together with reference TRBV7-9 and TRBJ2-7, the CDR3 gives the full variable domain: DTGVSQNPRHKITKRGQNVTFRCDPISEHNRLYWYRQTLGQGPEFLTYFQNEAQLEKSRLLSDRFSAERPKGSFSTLEIQRTEQGDSAMYLCASSSTLGTGTYEQYFGPGTRLTVT.

The V and J genes are TRBV2 and TRBJ2-2, with 7 bases fitting TRBD1. The germline V gene encodes CDR1 SNHLY and CDR2 FYNNEI. The CDR3 has 14 residues. V was pared by 6 bases and J by 1 base, with 2 bases of the junction left unmatched. The CDR3 sequence is CASRGTVNTGELFF. Here the CDR3 DNA reads TGTGCCAGCAGGGGGACAGTGAACACCGGGGAGCTGTTTTTT.

This clone was seen just once. The rearrangement links TRBV4-3 to TRBJ2-7; perhaps TRBD1 as D (6 bases). Germline lookup yields CDR1 LGHNA and CDR2 YSLEER. Between the trimmed V and J ends, which lost 0 bases and 2 bases, there was a span of 11 bases. This CDR3 spans 15 amino acids. In DNA form, the CDR3 reads TGCGCCAGCAGCCAAGATCTTGGGGACACCTACGAGCAGTACTTC. Encoded protein: CASSQDLGDTYEQYF.

V and J are TRBV5-1 and TRBJ2-6, with D tentatively TRBD2 (6 bases). Trimming took 1 base from V and 2 from J, leaving 10 bases between them. Per germline, CDR1 SGHRS and CDR2 YFSETQ. The CDR3 runs to 16 residues. The CDR3 loop reads CASSLPPGAGANVLTF. CDR3 DNA: TGCGCCAGCAGCTTGCCCCCGGGAGCTGGGGCCAACGTCCTGACTTTC.

Comments on this clone: One end of the junction varies from germline; a read error may be responsible. This chain uses TRBV7-2 with TRBJ2-2, with 7 bases matching TRBD2. The V gene's germline CDR1 is SGHTA and CDR2 FQGNSA. The CDR3 spans 15 residues. The CDR3 loop reads CASSLGGGPTGELSF. The DNA of the CDR3 is TGTGCCAGCAGCTTAGGGGGGGGTCCCACCGGGGAGCTGTCTTTT.

The gene calls are TRBV7-9 and TRBJ1-2; D is unclear. Trimming took 5 bases from V and 1 from J, leaving 17 bases between them. This CDR3 has 16 amino acids. CDR1 and CDR2 from the germline V gene are SEHNR and FQNEAQ (reference sequence). The CDR3, as DNA: TGTGCCAGCAGCCCCCTGCTTGTCGGGAATAACTATGGCTACACCTTC. Protein sequence: CASSPLLVGNNYGYTF.

The chain joins TRBV2 to TRBJ2-4; 9 bases line up with TRBD2. CDR1 and CDR2 from the germline V gene are SNHLY and FYNNEI. The CDR3 has 18 amino acids. V shed 6 bases and J 0 bases; nucleotides not matched to a gene: 12. CDR3 in amino acids: CASSGLTSGRLAKNIQYF. CDR3 bases: TGTGCCAGCAGCGGGTTGACTAGCGGTCGGCTAGCCAAAAACATTCAGTACTTC.

This clone was observed a few times. J is TRBJ2-3 and V is TRBV28; the D gene is possibly TRBD2 (5 bases). This CDR3 is 19 amino acids long. From germline, CDR1 is MDHEN and CDR2 SYDVKM. V dropped 5 bases and J dropped 2 bases, with 26 bases sitting between them. The CDR3 here is CASSHIGGKSGVITDTQYF. The CDR3 bases are TGTGCCAGCAGTCACATAGGTGGGAAGAGCGGAGTAATCACAGATACGCAGTATTTT. The entire variable domain, with the rest obtained from reference TRBV28 and TRBJ2-3, is as follows: DVKVTQSSRYLVKRTGEKVFLECVQDMDHENMFWYRQDPGLGLRLIYFSYDVKMKEKGDIPEGYSVSREKKERFSLILESASTNQTSMYLCASSHIGGKSGVITDTQYFGPGTRLTVL.

V is TRBV6-5 and J is TRBJ2-2, with TRBD1 as a possible D gene (5 bases). In germline, CDR1 is MNHEY, CDR2 SVGAGI. V shed 5 bases and J shed 5 bases, with 15 bases lying between them. CDR3 size: 15 residues. The CDR3 loop is CASSQILKGTGELFF. The CDR3 DNA follows: TGTGCCAGCAGTCAGATCCTCAAGGGGACCGGGGAGCTGTTTTTT.

The V and J genes are TRBV4-2 and TRBJ2-7; D is perhaps TRBD1 (6 bases). With 0 bases removed from V and 3 bases from J, the gap between germline ends came to 12 bases. The germline V gene has CDR1 LGHNA and CDR2 YNFKEQ. The CDR3 sequence is 15 residues long. CDR3 DNA: TGTGCCAGCAGCCAAGATTTCGGGACACGCTACGAGCAGTACTTC. It translates to CASSQDFGTRYEQYF.

The CDR3 region is CASSPRGQGSNEQFF. The CDR3 region has the DNA TGTGCCAGCAGCCCCCGAGGACAGGGGTCAAATGAGCAGTTCTTC. The chain is built from TRBV5-4 and TRBJ2-1, with TRBD1 identical over 9 bases. CDR3 length: 15 residues. V lost 4 bases, J lost 7 bases, and 9 bases stayed unmatched. The germline V gene encodes CDR1 SGHNT and CDR2 YYREEE (reference sequence). Filled out from reference TRBV5-4 and TRBJ2-1, the complete variable domain reads ETGVTQSPTHLIKTRGQQVTLRCSSQSGHNTVSWYQQALGQGPQFIFQYYREEENGRGNFPPRFSGLQFPNYSSELNVNALELDDSALYLCASSPRGQGSNEQFFGPGTRLTVL.